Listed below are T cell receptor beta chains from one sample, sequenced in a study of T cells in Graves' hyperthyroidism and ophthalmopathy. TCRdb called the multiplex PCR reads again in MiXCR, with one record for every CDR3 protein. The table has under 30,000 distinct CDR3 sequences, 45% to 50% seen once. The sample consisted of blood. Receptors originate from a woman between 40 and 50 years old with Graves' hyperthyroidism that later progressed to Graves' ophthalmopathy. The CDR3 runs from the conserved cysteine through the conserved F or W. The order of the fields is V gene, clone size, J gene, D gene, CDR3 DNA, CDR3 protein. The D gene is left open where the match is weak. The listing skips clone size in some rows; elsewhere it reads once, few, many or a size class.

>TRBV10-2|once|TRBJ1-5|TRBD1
TGCGCCAGCAGAGAAGACAGGGTCCAGCCCCAGCATTTT
CASREDRVQPQHF
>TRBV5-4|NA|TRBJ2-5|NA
TGTGCCAGCAGCCGGACACCCCAAGAGACCCAGTACTTC
CASSRTPQETQYF
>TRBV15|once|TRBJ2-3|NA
TGTGCCACCAGCTTATACCGTCGGGATCGGTCAGATACGCAGTATTTT
CATSLYRRDRSDTQYF
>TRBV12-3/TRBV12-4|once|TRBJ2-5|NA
TGTGCCAGCGCCCGAGTTAGTCAAGGGACCCAGTACTTC
CASARVSQGTQYF
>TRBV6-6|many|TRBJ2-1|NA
TGTGCCAGCAACAACGATCTGGCGAGCAGTGAGCAGTTCTTC
CASNNDLASSEQFF
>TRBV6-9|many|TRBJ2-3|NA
TGTGCCAGCAAGTTTAGGCGGGACAAGCAAGATACGCAGTATTTT
CASKFRRDKQDTQYF
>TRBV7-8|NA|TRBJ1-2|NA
TGTGCCAGCAGCCTAACGGGGTATGGCTACACCTTC
CASSLTGYGYTF
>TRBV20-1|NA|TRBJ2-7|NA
TGCAGTGCCGCCATCATGGAGTACGAGCAGTACTTC
CSAAIMEYEQYF
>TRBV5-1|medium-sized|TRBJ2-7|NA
TGCGCCAGCAGCTACCTAGGGGGAACCTACGAGCAGTACTTC
CASSYLGGTYEQYF
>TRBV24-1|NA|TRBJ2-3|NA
TGTGCCACCAGTGAGTACAGGTCCCTCGTCCCAGATACGCAGTATTTT
CATSEYRSLVPDTQYF
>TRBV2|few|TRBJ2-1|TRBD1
TGTGCCAGCAGGCACCGGGACAGGGCCAATGAGCAGTTCTTC
CASRHRDRANEQFF
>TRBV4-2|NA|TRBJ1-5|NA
TGTGCCAGCAGCCAGCCCCAGCATTTT
CASSQPQHF
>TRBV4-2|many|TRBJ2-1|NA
TGTGCCAGCAGCCACTACGGTCAGGTGGGCCGTGAGCAGTTCTTC
CASSHYGQVGREQFF
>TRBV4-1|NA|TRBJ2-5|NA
TGCGCTAGTAGCCAACAGGGTCAGGAGACCCAGTATTTC
CASSQQGQETQYF
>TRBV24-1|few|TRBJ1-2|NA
TGTGCCACCAGTGAGCGAGTCCACTATGGCTACACCTTC
CATSERVHYGYTF
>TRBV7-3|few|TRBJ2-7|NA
TGTGCCAGCAGCTGGGGCCAGGGGCCGAACTACGAGCAGTACTTC
CASSWGQGPNYEQYF
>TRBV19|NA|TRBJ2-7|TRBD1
TGTGCCAGTAACGTTGGGACAGGAGGAGCGGATGAGCAGTACTTC
CASNVGTGGADEQYF
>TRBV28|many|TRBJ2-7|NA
TGTGCCAGCAGTTTACGACTCTACGAGCAGTACTTC
CASSLRLYEQYF
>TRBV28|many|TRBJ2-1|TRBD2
TGTGCCAGCAGCCTCACGGGGGGGACGCAGGACAATGAGCAGTTCTTC
CASSLTGGTQDNEQFF
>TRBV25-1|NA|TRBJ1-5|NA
TGTGCCAGCAGTGGGGCAGGGAATCAGCCCCAGCATTTT
CASSGAGNQPQHF
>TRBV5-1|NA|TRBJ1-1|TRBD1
TGCGCCAGCAGCTCTACAGGGGGGACGGGGAACGCTGAAGCCTTCTTT
CASSSTGGTGNAEAFF
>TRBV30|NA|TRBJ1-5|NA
TGTGCCTGGAGTGCCCCACCTTGGAGCAATCAGCCCCAGCATTTT
CAWSAPPWSNQPQHF
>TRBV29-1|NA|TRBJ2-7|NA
TGCAGCGTCCGTGACTCCGGGAACACCGGGGACGAGCAGTACTTC
CSVRDSGNTGDEQYF
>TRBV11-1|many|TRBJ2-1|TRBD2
TGTGCCAGCAGCCGGACTAGCGGAACCATCTCCTACAATGAGCAGTTCTTC
CASSRTSGTISYNEQFF
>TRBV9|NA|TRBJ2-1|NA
TGTGCCAGCAGCGTAGGGGATAGCACAGATACGCAGTTCTTC
CASSVGDSTDTQFF
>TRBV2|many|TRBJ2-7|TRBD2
TGTGCCAGCAGTGAATCCGCGGGAGTTTTTCTCAATCGTTACGAGCAGTACTTC
CASSESAGVFLNRYEQYF
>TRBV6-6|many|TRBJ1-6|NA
TGTGCCAGCAGTTACCTCAAGACGGATAATTCACCCCTCCACTTT
CASSYLKTDNSPLHF
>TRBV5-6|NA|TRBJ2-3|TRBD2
TGTGTCAGCGGGGGCCAAGCGGGAAGAGATACGCAGTATTTT
CVSGGQAGRDTQYF
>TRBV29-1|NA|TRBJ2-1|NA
TGCAGCGTTGCCCGAGAGAGCGGCACAGATACGCAGTTCTTC
CSVARESGTDTQFF
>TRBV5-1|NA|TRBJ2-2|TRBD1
TGCGCCAGCAGCGGGCAGACAGGGGGCACCGGGGAGCTGTTTTTT
CASSGQTGGTGELFF
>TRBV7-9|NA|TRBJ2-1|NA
TGTGCCAGCAGCTTAGATGGGGGCTCCGGGGATGAGCAGTTCTTC
CASSLDGGSGDEQFF
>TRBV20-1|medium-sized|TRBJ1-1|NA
TGCAGTGCTAGAGCAGGGGACACTGAAGCTTTCTTT
CSARAGDTEAFF
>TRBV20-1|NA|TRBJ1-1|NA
TGCAGTGCGGCCGGGACTAGCGGGAGCGACACTGAAGCTTTCTTT
CSAAGTSGSDTEAFF
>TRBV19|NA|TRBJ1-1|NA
TGTGCCAGTAGAGGCCAAAGTGGCACTGAAGCTTTCTTT
CASRGQSGTEAFF
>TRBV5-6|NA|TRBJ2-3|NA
TGTGCCAGCAGCTTGTGGGTCGGCACAGATACGCAGTATTTT
CASSLWVGTDTQYF
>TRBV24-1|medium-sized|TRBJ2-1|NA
TGTGCCACCAGTGATTCTAATGAGCAGTTCTTC
CATSDSNEQFF
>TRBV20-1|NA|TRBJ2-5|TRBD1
TGCAGTGCTAGTAGGACAGGGGGCCGAGAGACCCAGTACTTC
CSASRTGGRETQYF
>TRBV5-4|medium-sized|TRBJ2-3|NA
TGTGCCAGCAGCACAAGCCCCACAGATACGCAGTATTTT
CASSTSPTDTQYF
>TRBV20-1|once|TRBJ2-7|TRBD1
TGCAGCGCTCTGGACAGGGCCTCCTACGAGCAGTACTTC
CSALDRASYEQYF
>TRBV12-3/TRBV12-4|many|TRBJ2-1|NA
TGTGCCAGCAGTTTTGGTCGGCCCTACAATGAGCAGTTCTTC
CASSFGRPYNEQFF
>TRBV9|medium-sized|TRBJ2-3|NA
TGTGCCAGCAGCGTAGTAACGACAGATACGCAGTATTTT
CASSVVTTDTQYF
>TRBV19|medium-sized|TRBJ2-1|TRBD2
TGTGCCAGTAGTCGGAGGGAGGGCCGGAACAATGAGCAGTTCTTC
CASSRREGRNNEQFF
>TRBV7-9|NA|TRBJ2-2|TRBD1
TGTGCCAGCAGCCCAAAGACAGGGGGCCGAACCGGGGAGCTGTTTTTT
CASSPKTGGRTGELFF
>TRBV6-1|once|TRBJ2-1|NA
TGTGCCAGCAGTGAAGCAAAAAGAGACAATGAGCAGTTCTTC
CASSEAKRDNEQFF
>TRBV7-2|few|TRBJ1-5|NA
TGTGCCAGCAGCTTAGGACAGGCGATTAATCAGCCCCAGCATTTT
CASSLGQAINQPQHF
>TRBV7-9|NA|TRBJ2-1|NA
TGTGCCAGCAGCTTTGATGGGAGCAGGGGGGGCAACTCCTACAATGAGCAGTTCTTC
CASSFDGSRGGNSYNEQFF
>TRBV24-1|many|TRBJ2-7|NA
TGTGCCACCTCGCGGGACAATACCTACGAGCAGTACTTC
CATSRDNTYEQYF
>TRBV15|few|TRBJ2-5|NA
TGTGCCACCAGCACAGACAGGCAACAAGAGACCCAGTACTTC
CATSTDRQQETQYF
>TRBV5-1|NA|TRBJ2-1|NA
TGCGCCAGCAGCTTGATAGGGGACCGGGGGAATGAGCAGTTCTTC
CASSLIGDRGNEQFF
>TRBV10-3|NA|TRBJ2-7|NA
TGTGCCATCAGTGAGGAGCGCTACTACGAGCAGTACTTC
CAISEERYYEQYF
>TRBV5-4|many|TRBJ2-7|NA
TGTGCCAGCAGCAGGGTCGGCTACGAGCAGTACTTC
CASSRVGYEQYF
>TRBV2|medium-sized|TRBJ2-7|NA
TGTGCCAGCAGATCTAGCGCTGCCTCCTACGAGCAGTACTTC
CASRSSAASYEQYF
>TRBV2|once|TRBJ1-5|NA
TGTGCCAGCAGGACGGGACAGCCCCAGCATTTT
CASRTGQPQHF
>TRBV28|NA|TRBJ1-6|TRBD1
TGTGCCAGCAGTTTACCACTGACAGGGGGCAGATCACCCCTCCACTTT
CASSLPLTGGRSPLHF
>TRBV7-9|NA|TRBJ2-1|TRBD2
TGTGCCAGCAGCCAAGAGGGGGGGACTAGCGGTGATGAGCAGTTCTTC
CASSQEGGTSGDEQFF
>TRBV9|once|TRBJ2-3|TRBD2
TGTGCGAGCAGCGCAACTAGCGGGGACACAGACACGCAGTATTTT
CASSATSGDTDTQYF
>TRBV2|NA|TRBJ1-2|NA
TGTGCCAGCAGTGTTGGGAACTATGGCTACACCTTC
CASSVGNYGYTF
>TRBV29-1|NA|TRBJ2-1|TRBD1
TGCAGCGTTGAATGGGACAGCAATGAGCAGTTCTTC
CSVEWDSNEQFF
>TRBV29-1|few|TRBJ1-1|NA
TGCAGCGTTGATGGACGGACCACTGAAGCTTTCTTT
CSVDGRTTEAFF